A selection of T cell receptor beta chains follows, all from one sample in a study of Graves' ophthalmopathy and Graves' hyperthyroidism. TCRdb itself ran the multiplex PCR reads through MiXCR, one entry per CDR3 protein. The sample records about 220,000 distinct CDR3 sequences, 20% to 25% being singletons. Sample: peripheral blood. The receptors derive from a woman between 50 and 59 years old with Graves' ophthalmopathy. Each CDR3 is given with its conserved first and last residue.

TRBJ2-7 TRBV19 CASSPRRDTTYEQYF
TRBJ1-1 TRBV12-3/TRBV12-4 CASSLELSVGGTEAFF
TRBJ2-5 TRBV10-3 CAISESGRTQYF
TRBJ2-1 TRBV24-1 CATSAWTSSYNEQFF
TRBJ2-2 TRBV15 CATSTLDRAGGELFF
TRBJ2-2 TRBV2 CASSVPGLADFGELFF
TRBJ2-5 TRBV2 CASSELGTVGETQYF
TRBJ2-3 TRBV6-2/TRBV6-3 CASSTGTGVWTDTQYF
TRBJ1-2 TRBV20-1 CSARDTRAGGEANYGYTF
TRBJ1-1 TRBV20-1 CSARGGFGTEAFF
TRBJ2-7 TRBV25-1 CASVDRVNYEQYF
TRBJ1-2 TRBV20-1 CSARDRGGGGYTF
TRBJ2-5 TRBV5-1 CASSSQTGQETQYF
TRBJ2-7 TRBV12-3/TRBV12-4 CASSLPREGEQYF
TRBJ2-7 TRBV28 CASRPGQPAYEQYF
TRBJ1-2 TRBV10-1 CASSPGQPYGYTF
TRBJ1-5 TRBV20-1 CSASPGTGINQPQHF
TRBJ2-7 TRBV27 CASSLSKGSVSEQYF
TRBJ2-5 TRBV2 CASSEGGETQYF
TRBJ2-7 TRBV7-8 CASSSGWEQYF
TRBJ2-5 TRBV6-2/TRBV6-3 CASSTSDIGKETQYF
TRBJ1-2 TRBV6-1 CASSPGGDYGYTF
TRBJ1-5 TRBV3-1 CASSKTGGEPQHF
TRBJ1-3 TRBV27 CASSASGLSGNTIYF
TRBJ1-2 TRBV6-1 CASSGSGRHIF
TRBJ2-7 TRBV20-1 CSARSTSDYEQYF
TRBJ1-6 TRBV4-2 CASSLDIGQGFSNSPLHF
TRBJ2-7 TRBV6-1 CASRELGGPSSYEQYF
TRBJ2-7 TRBV19 CASSIQGEKQYF
TRBJ2-4 TRBV28 CASTNGGRNIQYF
TRBJ1-6 TRBV6-1 CASSEPPAGGSYNSPLHF
TRBJ2-7 TRBV19 CASSMSTGSPYEQYF
TRBJ1-5 TRBV7-2 CASSPRGQGNQPQHF
TRBJ1-5 TRBV10-2 CASSDGPPGNNQPQHF
TRBJ2-5 TRBV7-9 CASSFWLEETQYF
TRBJ2-7 TRBV6-1 CASRETGSTYEQYF
TRBJ1-1 TRBV5-1 CASSWGAGDTEAFF
TRBJ2-4 TRBV6-2/TRBV6-3 CASSYSIAYLAKNIQYF
TRBJ1-2 TRBV20-1 CSAGESGSVNYGYTF
TRBJ1-1 TRBV13 CASSLALELMNTEAFF
TRBJ1-2 TRBV7-9 CASSFTGGYGYTF
TRBJ2-7 TRBV19 CASSFGGMGSYEQYF
TRBJ2-2 TRBV20-1 CSASRLAVTGELFF
TRBJ1-1 TRBV30 CAWGGRSTEAFF
TRBJ2-2 TRBV11-2 CASSLQGPLNTGELFF
TRBJ1-6 TRBV30 CAWRGEGQGLSPLHF
TRBJ2-5 TRBV6-5 CASSYGGTVGETQYF
TRBJ2-7 TRBV6-5 CASSYKTGSYEQYF
TRBJ1-6 TRBV7-2 CASSSQWHRALHF
TRBJ2-5 TRBV3-1 CASSQRLRAGTQETQYF
TRBJ2-7 TRBV7-6 CASSLVPGTGGYEQYF
TRBJ1-1 TRBV29-1 CSVEMGMGASAEAFF
TRBJ2-2 TRBV16 CASSQSVTGELFF
TRBJ2-7 TRBV12-3/TRBV12-4 CASTWDSYEQYF
TRBJ1-5 TRBV4-1 CASSQVDRGDQPQHF